These 17 T cell receptor beta chains were sequenced from one sample in a study of lymphopenia after photon versus proton radiotherapy (dated by TCRdb to the late 2010s). The library was prepared using the immunoSEQ multiplex PCR assay. TCRdb carries this immuneACCESS record with in-frame sequences only. Its versions omit some clonotypes, under half of them owing to an unresolved V gene in the studies checked, with the rest unexplained. The sample has around 16,000 clones on record, 70% to 90% of them singletons. About 50% of the sample is in the top ten clones. The sample here was peripheral blood, taken from a patient treated with proton-based radiotherapy. Receptor source: a woman aged 55 to 70 with cholangiocarcinoma. Some clones in this sample may be carry-over from other donors' samples.

V and J are TRBV7-2 and TRBJ2-1; maybe TRBD1 (6 bases). The V end lost 0 bases, the J end lost 6 bases, and 15 bases lay between the germline ends. The CDR3 spans 16 residues. Germline values: CDR1 SGHTA, CDR2 FQGNSA. CDR3 protein: CASSLAGDIFANEQFF. CDR3 nucleotides: TGTGCCAGCAGCTTAGCCGGGGACATCTTCGCCAATGAGCAGTTCTTC.

The chain combines TRBV19 with TRBJ1-6, with a tentative D call TRBD1 (6 bases). The CDR3 loop spans 15 amino acids. With 4 bases removed from V and 6 bases from J, the gap between germline ends came to 13 bases. Per the germline V gene, CDR1 is LNHDA and CDR2 is SQIVND (reference sequence). CDR3 protein: CASSTKLGGNSPLHF. The CDR3 coding sequence is TGTGCCAGTAGTACAAAGCTAGGGGGTAATTCACCCCTCCACTTT.

The gene calls are TRBV5-1 and TRBJ1-2; D possibly corresponds to TRBD1 (6 bases). Looked up from germline, CDR1 is SGHRS and CDR2 is YFSETQ. V was cut by 4 bases and J by 1 base, with 17 bases left in between. The CDR3 is 16 amino acids. CDR3 sequence: CASSGNTRGLNYGYTF. The CDR3 coding sequence is TGCGCCAGCAGCGGGAACACCAGGGGCCTTAACTATGGCTACACCTTC.

Of note for this clone: The junction shows a germline mismatch at one end, possibly a read error. This chain joins TRBV7-7 and TRBJ2-7, with D possibly TRBD1 on 6 matching bases. The V gene's germline CDR1 is SSHAT and CDR2 FNYEAQ (reference sequence). The CDR3 contains 13 residues. As DNA, the CDR3 is TGTGCTAGCAGCCCTACAGGGTCCGTCGAGCAGTACTTC. Residues: CASSPTGSVEQYF. Variable domain in full (rest from reference TRBV7-7 and TRBJ2-7): GAGVSQSPRYKVTKRGQDVTLRCDPISSHATLYWYQQALGQGPEFLTYFNYEAQPDKSGLPSDRFSAERPEGSISTLTIQRTEQRDSAMYRCASSPTGSVEQYFGPGTRLTVT.

The V and J genes are TRBV27 and TRBJ2-7, with unresolved D. This CDR3 has 16 amino acids. With 5 bases removed from V and 2 bases from J, the gap between germline ends came to 19 bases. Germline V CDR1 and CDR2: MNHEY, SMNVEV (reference sequence). The CDR3 nucleotides read TGTGCCAGCAGTCCTTTTATCGGCGGATCCACCTACGAGCAGTACTTC. This translates into CASSPFIGGSTYEQYF.

The rearrangement joins TRBV6-6 to TRBJ1-1; possibly TRBD1 for D (6 bases). Germline V gives CDR1 MNHNY, CDR2 SVGAGI (reference sequence). This CDR3 is 13 amino acids long. Trimming took off 6 bases at V and 10 bases at J, with 18 bases between the two ends. CDR3 amino acids: CASSSGTSRRAFF. CDR3 coding DNA: TGTGCCAGCAGCTCGGGGACATCTCGCAGAGCTTTCTTT.

CDR3 protein: CASSFRGNTEAFF. The CDR3, as DNA: TGTGCCAGCAGCTTTCGAGGGAACACTGAAGCTTTCTTT. V and J are TRBV7-9 and TRBJ1-1; D unresolved. Trimming removed 3 bases from V and 1 base from J, with 6 bases in between. This CDR3 has 13 residues. CDR1 is SEHNR and CDR2 is FQNEAQ in the germline V gene (reference sequence).

This clone has only one observation. J is TRBJ2-3 and V is TRBV7-2, with 10 bases that match TRBD1. The ends lost 2 bases at V and 5 bases at J; junction bases unmatched: 4. The CDR3 is 15 amino acids. CDR1 and CDR2 from the germline V gene are SGHTA and FQGNSA. The CDR3 here is CASSLLGQGQDTQYF. The CDR3 coding sequence is TGTGCCAGCAGCTTACTGGGACAGGGGCAAGATACGCAGTATTTT.

The genes are TRBV9 and TRBJ2-5; a possible D gene is TRBD1 (6 bases). The V end lost 2 bases, the J end lost 5 bases, and 22 bases lay between the germline ends. Germline V lookup: CDR1 SGDLS, CDR2 YYNGEE. The CDR3 spans 17 residues. CDR3 amino acids: CASSVGGGRNGMETQYF. CDR3 DNA: TGTGCCAGCAGCGTTGGGGGCGGGCGGAACGGGATGGAGACCCAGTACTTC.

V is TRBV7-6 and J is TRBJ2-7; D is possibly TRBD2 (6 bases). CDR1 is SGHVS and CDR2 is FNYEAQ in the germline V gene. The CDR3 is 13 amino acids. The ends were cut back, 1 base at V and 7 bases at J, with 11 bases in the middle. The CDR3 sequence is CASSLGRDREQYF. The CDR3 bases are TGTGCCAGCAGCTTAGGGCGGGATCGGGAGCAGTACTTC.

The chain carries TRBV25-1 and TRBJ1-1, with TRBD1 as a possible D gene (5 bases). V dropped 6 bases and J dropped 7 bases, with 15 bases sitting between them. The CDR3 totals 13 residues. The germline V gene encodes CDR1 MGHDK and CDR2 SYGVNS. CDR3 DNA sequence: TGTGCCAGCAGGGACACGAGGGGAGGTGAAGCTTTCTTT. Protein: CASRDTRGGEAFF.

J is TRBJ2-7 and V is TRBV9; TRBD2 agrees at 11 bases. The CDR3 runs to 16 residues. Germline loops: CDR1 SGDLS, CDR2 YYNGEE. The V segment lost 0 bases and the J segment 1 base; nucleotides outside the gene matches: 3. The CDR3 sequence: CASSVVGLAASYEQYF. The CDR3 DNA is TGTGCCAGCAGCGTAGTGGGACTAGCGGCATCCTACGAGCAGTACTTC. Looking up the rest from reference TRBV9 and TRBJ2-7 gives the full variable domain: DSGVTQTPKHLITATGQRVTLRCSPRSGDLSVYWYQQSLDQGLQFLIQYYNGEERAKGNILERFSAQQFPDLHSELNLSSLELGDSALYFCASSVVGLAASYEQYFGPGTRLTVT.

The count of this clone is one. The V gene is TRBV10-1, the J gene TRBJ2-5; 10 bases agree with TRBD2. The CDR3 has 15 amino acids. V was pared by 3 bases and J by 2 bases, with 3 bases of the junction left unmatched. Germline lookup yields CDR1 WNHNN and CDR2 SYGVQD (reference sequence). The CDR3 region is CASSDTSGVQETQYF. CDR3 sequence (DNA): TGCGCCAGCAGTGATACTAGCGGGGTACAAGAGACCCAGTACTTC.

The V gene is TRBV29-1, the J gene TRBJ1-2; 10 bases map to TRBD1. Trimming took 5 bases from V and 8 from J; bases not matched to a gene: 14. Germline values: CDR1 SQVTM, CDR2 ANQGSEA. The length of the CDR3 is 15 residues. The DNA of the CDR3 is TGCAGCGTTTCCGGGACAGGGGTTATGGCCGGAGGCTACACCTTC. It is translated as CSVSGTGVMAGGYTF. Full variable domain (remainder filled in from reference TRBV29-1 and TRBJ1-2): SAVISQKPSRDICQRGTSLTIQCQVDSQVTMMFWYRQQPGQSLTLIATANQGSEATYESGFVIDKFPISRPNLTFSTLTVSNMSPEDSSIYLCSVSGTGVMAGGYTFGSGTRLTVV.

The chain joins TRBV6-6 to TRBJ2-3; D is ambiguous. CDR3 length: 12 amino acids. Per germline, CDR1 MNHNY and CDR2 SVGAGI (reference sequence). Between the trimmed V and J ends, which lost 6 bases and 2 bases, there was a span of 6 bases. The CDR3: CASRGNTDTQYF. In nucleotides, the CDR3 is TGTGCCAGCAGGGGCAACACAGATACGCAGTATTTT.

The V gene is TRBV5-1, the J gene TRBJ2-1; maybe TRBD2 (5 bases). V gave up 7 bases and J gave up 6 bases, with 5 bases separating them. The CDR3 is made up of 10 amino acids. Germline loops: CDR1 SGHRS, CDR2 YFSETQ. Written as DNA, the CDR3 is TGCGCCAGCGGGAGCAATGAGCAGTTCTTC. This codes for CASGSNEQFF.

CDR3 sequence: CASSLGTDNQPQHF. As DNA, the CDR3 is TGTGCCAGCAGCTTAGGGACAGATAATCAGCCCCAGCATTTT. V usage is TRBV7-9 and J usage is TRBJ1-5; D may be TRBD1 (6 bases). The CDR3 has 14 amino acids. V lost 1 base and J lost 4, with 8 bases in between. Germline assignment: CDR1 SEHNR and CDR2 FQNEAQ (reference sequence). The entire variable domain, with the rest obtained from reference TRBV7-9 and TRBJ1-5, is as follows: DTGVSQNPRHKITKRGQNVTFRCDPISEHNRLYWYRQTLGQGPEFLTYFQNEAQLEKSRLLSDRFSAERPKGSFSTLEIQRTEQGDSAMYLCASSLGTDNQPQHFGDGTRLSIL.